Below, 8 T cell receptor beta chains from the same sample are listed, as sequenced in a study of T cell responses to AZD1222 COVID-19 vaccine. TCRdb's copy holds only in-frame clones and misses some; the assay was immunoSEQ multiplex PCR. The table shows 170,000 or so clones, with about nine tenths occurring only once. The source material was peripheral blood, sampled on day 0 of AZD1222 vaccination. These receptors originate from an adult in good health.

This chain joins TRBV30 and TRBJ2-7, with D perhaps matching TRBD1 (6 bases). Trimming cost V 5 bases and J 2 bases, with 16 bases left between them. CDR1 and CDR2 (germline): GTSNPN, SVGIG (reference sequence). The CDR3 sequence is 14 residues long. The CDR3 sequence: CAWGRTDSPYEQYF. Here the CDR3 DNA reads TGTGCCTGGGGACGGACAGACTCTCCCTACGAGCAGTACTTC.

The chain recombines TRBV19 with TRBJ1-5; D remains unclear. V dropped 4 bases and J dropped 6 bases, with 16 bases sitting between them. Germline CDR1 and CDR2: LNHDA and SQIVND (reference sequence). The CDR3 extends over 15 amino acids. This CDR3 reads CASSTDKESLQPQHF. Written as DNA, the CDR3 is TGTGCCAGTAGTACAGACAAGGAGAGTCTTCAGCCCCAGCATTTT.

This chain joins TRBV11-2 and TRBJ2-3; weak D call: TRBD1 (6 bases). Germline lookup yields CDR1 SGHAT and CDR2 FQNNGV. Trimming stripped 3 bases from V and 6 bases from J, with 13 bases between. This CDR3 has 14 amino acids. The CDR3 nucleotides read TGTGCCAGCAGCTTCCTTGGGGGCGCTGATACGCAGTATTTT. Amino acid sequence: CASSFLGGADTQYF. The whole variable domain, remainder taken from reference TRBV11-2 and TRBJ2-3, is EAGVAQSPRYKIIEKRQSVAFWCNPISGHATLYWYQQILGQGPKLLIQFQNNGVVDDSQLPKDRFSAERLKGVDSTLKIQPAKLEDSAVYLCASSFLGGADTQYFGPGTRLTVL.

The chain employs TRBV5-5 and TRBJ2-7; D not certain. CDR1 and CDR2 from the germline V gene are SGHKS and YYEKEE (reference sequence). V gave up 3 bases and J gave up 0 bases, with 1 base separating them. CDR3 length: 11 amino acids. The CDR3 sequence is CASSSSYEQYF. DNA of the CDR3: TGTGCCAGCAGCTCCTCCTACGAGCAGTACTTC.

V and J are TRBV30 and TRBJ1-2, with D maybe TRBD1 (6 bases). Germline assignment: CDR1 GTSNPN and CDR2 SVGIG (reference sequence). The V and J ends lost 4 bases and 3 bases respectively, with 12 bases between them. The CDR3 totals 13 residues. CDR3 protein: CAWIAGADYGYTF. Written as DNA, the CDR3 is TGTGCCTGGATAGCAGGGGCGGACTATGGCTACACCTTC.

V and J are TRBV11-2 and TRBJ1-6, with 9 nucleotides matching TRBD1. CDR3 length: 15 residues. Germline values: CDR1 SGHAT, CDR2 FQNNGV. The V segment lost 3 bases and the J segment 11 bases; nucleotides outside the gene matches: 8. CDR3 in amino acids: CASSFASGQGTPLHF. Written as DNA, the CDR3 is TGTGCCAGCAGCTTTGCCTCGGGACAGGGAACACCCCTCCACTTT.

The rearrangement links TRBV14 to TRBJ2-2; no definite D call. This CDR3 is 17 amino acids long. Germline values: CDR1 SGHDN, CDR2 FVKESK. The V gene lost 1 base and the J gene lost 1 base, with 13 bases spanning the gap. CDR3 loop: CASSQGRLALNTGELFF. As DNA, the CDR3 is TGTGCCAGCAGCCAAGGGCGGCTTGCATTGAACACCGGGGAGCTGTTTTTT.

The CDR3 DNA is TGTGCCAGCGGTCGGGCCCGCGACGAGCAGTACTTC. Amino acid sequence: CASGRARDEQYF. V gene TRBV6-5 combines with J gene TRBJ2-7; D unresolved. V lost 8 bases and J lost 5, with 13 bases in between. The germline CDR1 and CDR2 sequences are MNHEY and SVGAGI. CDR3 size: 12 residues.